This T cell receptor beta chain was documented in a study of T cell responses to AZD1222 COVID-19 vaccine. General study findings and limits: Repertoire sampling was restricted to post-peak T cell response timepoints. The number of AZD1222 recipients seropositive at baseline was only six.

Germline CDR1 is MNHNY and CDR2 is SVGAGI (reference sequence). Trimming removed 5 bases from V and 2 bases from J; junction bases left unmatched: 5. The CDR3 contains 15 residues. In the case of this clone: The antigen is undetermined.

Data came from immunoSEQ multiplex PCR; TCRdb stores just in-frame clones and leaves some out. The table shows 130,000 or so clones, with about 85% occurring only once. This clonotype was sampled from an adult who received the AZD1222 COVID-19 vaccine. The sample consisted of peripheral blood, taken 28 days after the second AZD1222 dose. The chain recombines TRBV6-6 with TRBJ1-5, with TRBD1 matching over 8 bases. The CDR3: CASSDRGAGNQPQHF. CDR3 nucleotides: TGTGCCAGCAGTGACAGGGGCGCTGGCAATCAGCCCCAGCATTTT.